This T cell receptor (beta chain) derives from a study of blood T cell repertoires in COVID-19. About the study: The origin of the acute and convalescent COVID-19 samples was the United States, Italy and Spain. PBMCs, B-cell-depleted T cells, or T cells were the source of the cDNA or gDNA that made up the material.

Authors' data handling: Nucleated cell number was recorded as an estimate derived from reference gene primer amplification. TCRdb's copy holds only in-frame clones and misses some; the assay was immunoSEQ multiplex PCR. From that table come the V and J calls and clone size; the DNA was used to work out D and trimming. The repertoire holds 60,000 to 75,000 clones, with roughly 90% as singletons. CDR1 is LNHDA, CDR2 SQIVND, per germline (reference sequence). The CDR3 runs to 16 residues. The V gene lost 5 bases and the J gene lost 0 bases, with 14 bases spanning the gap. In this sample, this clone turned up a few times.

V and J are TRBV19 and TRBJ2-4; TRBD2 might be the D (6 bases). The source is a human donor in a cohort sampled during active COVID-19. The sequenced sample was peripheral blood. The CDR3 DNA reads as TGTGCCAGTAGTTCCCGGGGGTCTCTAGCCAAAAACATTCAGTACTTC. It encodes CASSSRGSLAKNIQYF.